This is a list of T cell receptor beta chains from one sample in a study of human T cells and chemical hapten exposure. MiXCR was run by TCRdb on the 5' RACE reads, yielding one entry per CDR3 protein. The table has about 81,000 distinct CDR3 sequences, about 8% seen once. The receptors derive from a male donor in good health. The CDR3 runs from the conserved cysteine through the conserved F or W. Rows may omit the clone size; those that give it use once, few, many or a size class.

v_call: TRBV20-1
j_call: TRBJ1-1
clone_size: NA
cdr3_aa: CSASLGNTEAFF

v_call: TRBV5-1
j_call: TRBJ2-7
clone_size: many
cdr3_aa: CASSGGQPMEQYF

v_call: TRBV6-2/TRBV6-3
j_call: TRBJ2-3
clone_size: many
cdr3_aa: CASSPGTSGSWNTDTQYF

v_call: TRBV6-2/TRBV6-3
j_call: TRBJ1-1
clone_size: many
cdr3_aa: CASRPQAVNTEAFF

v_call: TRBV7-2
j_call: TRBJ2-7
clone_size: many
cdr3_aa: CASSSKVRVSGYEQYF

v_call: TRBV19
j_call: TRBJ2-1
clone_size: many
cdr3_aa: CASGRGSINEQFF

v_call: TRBV20-1
j_call: TRBJ1-4
clone_size: NA
cdr3_aa: CSARFRTGTNEKLFF

v_call: TRBV12-5
j_call: TRBJ1-1
clone_size: NA
cdr3_aa: CASGSEPNTEAFF

v_call: TRBV3-1
j_call: TRBJ1-4
clone_size: NA
cdr3_aa: CASSSGTVEKLFF

v_call: TRBV7-2
j_call: TRBJ2-5
clone_size: many
cdr3_aa: CASSRKGRATETQYF

v_call: TRBV14
j_call: TRBJ2-7
clone_size: many
cdr3_aa: CASSQASLAAYEQYF

v_call: TRBV12-3/TRBV12-4
j_call: TRBJ2-5
clone_size: few
cdr3_aa: CASRRGQVGAETQYF

v_call: TRBV19
j_call: TRBJ2-6
clone_size: NA
cdr3_aa: CASSRGNPSGANVLTF

v_call: TRBV20-1
j_call: TRBJ2-1
clone_size: many
cdr3_aa: CSARDRGLVHEQFF

v_call: TRBV10-3
j_call: TRBJ2-3
clone_size: NA
cdr3_aa: CAISEGQTTDTQYF

v_call: TRBV27
j_call: TRBJ2-7
clone_size: few
cdr3_aa: CASSLTTGGHEQYF

v_call: TRBV11-2
j_call: TRBJ2-1
clone_size: many
cdr3_aa: CASSLNLAASSYNEQFF

v_call: TRBV3-1
j_call: TRBJ2-5
clone_size: NA
cdr3_aa: CASNQARDSGTQETQYF

v_call: TRBV13
j_call: TRBJ1-1
clone_size: few
cdr3_aa: CASSVRQGQNTEAFF

v_call: TRBV7-9
j_call: TRBJ2-3
clone_size: NA
cdr3_aa: CASSPWGAGDTQYF

v_call: TRBV5-1
j_call: TRBJ2-1
clone_size: NA
cdr3_aa: CASSLGTGSHNEQFF

v_call: TRBV30
j_call: TRBJ2-1
clone_size: NA
cdr3_aa: CAWSVPAGNEQFF

v_call: TRBV5-4
j_call: TRBJ1-2
clone_size: NA
cdr3_aa: CASSSLQGTHGYTF

v_call: TRBV12-3/TRBV12-4
j_call: TRBJ2-7
clone_size: few
cdr3_aa: CASRLAGLSYEQYF

v_call: TRBV6-1
j_call: TRBJ2-1
clone_size: few
cdr3_aa: CASSALGSSYNEQFF

v_call: TRBV7-9
j_call: TRBJ1-3
clone_size: NA
cdr3_aa: CASSLARVSGNTIYF

v_call: TRBV29-1
j_call: TRBJ1-2
clone_size: few
cdr3_aa: CSVDPNGDYGYTF

v_call: TRBV20-1
j_call: TRBJ1-2
clone_size: NA
cdr3_aa: CSARDRGRGGGYTF

v_call: TRBV6-2/TRBV6-3
j_call: TRBJ1-4
clone_size: NA
cdr3_aa: CASSPRGAVYEKLFF

v_call: TRBV5-8
j_call: TRBJ1-5
clone_size: NA
cdr3_aa: CASSLAGEVQPQHF

v_call: TRBV6-2/TRBV6-3
j_call: TRBJ2-1
clone_size: few
cdr3_aa: CASSYGTGTYNEQFF

v_call: TRBV18
j_call: TRBJ2-7
clone_size: many
cdr3_aa: CASRELAGDSYEQYF

v_call: TRBV29-1
j_call: TRBJ2-7
clone_size: NA
cdr3_aa: CSARTGTYEQYF

v_call: TRBV12-3/TRBV12-4
j_call: TRBJ2-1
clone_size: NA
cdr3_aa: CASSPTDTQKRQFF

v_call: TRBV18
j_call: TRBJ1-4
clone_size: NA
cdr3_aa: CASSPPGTREKLFF

v_call: TRBV5-1
j_call: TRBJ2-3
clone_size: many
cdr3_aa: CASSSGRAGDTQYF

v_call: TRBV7-2
j_call: TRBJ2-3
clone_size: few
cdr3_aa: CASSPEGGRSTDTQYF

v_call: TRBV24-1
j_call: TRBJ1-3
clone_size: NA
cdr3_aa: CATSTVNQAVNGNTIYF

v_call: TRBV4-1
j_call: TRBJ2-2
clone_size: few
cdr3_aa: CASSQVLGQNTGELFF

v_call: TRBV12-3/TRBV12-4
j_call: TRBJ2-7
clone_size: many
cdr3_aa: CASSSGTRSSYEQYF

v_call: TRBV5-1
j_call: TRBJ2-3
clone_size: NA
cdr3_aa: CASREGGVQTDTQYF

v_call: TRBV5-4
j_call: TRBJ1-5
clone_size: few
cdr3_aa: CASSLGGTSNQPQHF

v_call: TRBV5-1
j_call: TRBJ2-7
clone_size: many
cdr3_aa: CASSPGPLEVYEQYF

v_call: TRBV29-1
j_call: TRBJ2-5
clone_size: few
cdr3_aa: CSVEKASQETQYF

v_call: TRBV18
j_call: TRBJ1-3
clone_size: NA
cdr3_aa: CASSPSWDTGNTIYF

v_call: TRBV7-9
j_call: TRBJ2-3
clone_size: NA
cdr3_aa: CASSLVSGLGDTDTQYF

v_call: TRBV10-3
j_call: TRBJ1-6
clone_size: many
cdr3_aa: CAIGNRSSYNSPLHF

v_call: TRBV10-3
j_call: TRBJ2-7
clone_size: many
cdr3_aa: CAIRGDRDQKKYF

v_call: TRBV29-1
j_call: TRBJ1-2
clone_size: few
cdr3_aa: CSVEGERRRTGEEDYGYTF

v_call: TRBV29-1
j_call: TRBJ1-2
clone_size: few
cdr3_aa: CSVGGNSNYGYTF

v_call: TRBV24-1
j_call: TRBJ2-1
clone_size: NA
cdr3_aa: CATSDLTGDEQFF

v_call: TRBV6-5
j_call: TRBJ1-3
clone_size: few
cdr3_aa: CASSSQGNTIYF

v_call: TRBV6-5
j_call: TRBJ1-5
clone_size: NA
cdr3_aa: CASSYTRGGNQPQHF

v_call: TRBV7-9
j_call: TRBJ2-7
clone_size: NA
cdr3_aa: CASSWGPQQYF

v_call: TRBV12-3/TRBV12-4
j_call: TRBJ2-1
clone_size: NA
cdr3_aa: CASSPSGAEQFF